The sample holds a few counts of the clone carrying this T cell receptor beta chain. The donors, healthy Caucasians from Russia, were aged roughly 6 to 90. The CDR3 spans 13 residues. The ends were cut back, 7 bases at V and 6 bases at J, with 18 bases in the middle. Germline CDR1 is SQVTM and CDR2 is ANQGSEA. The source of the sample is a study of blood T cells in healthy people across ages. A J-beta primer mix and a sample-barcoded 5' primer were used in a second PCR of about 7 to 12 cycles. TCRdb re-derived calls from the 5' RACE reads in MiXCR, one entry per CDR3 protein. The sample lists 350,000 to 450,000 distinct CDR3 sequences, about 49% seen once, with 51% in the top ten.

Sequencing used blood. This TCR came from a man aged 55 to 70 in good health. V is TRBV29-1 and J is TRBJ1-2, with D possibly being TRBD1 (6 bases). DNA of the CDR3: TGCAGCGCCGGTCACCGGGACAAAAATGGCTACACCTTC. Translation: CSAGHRDKNGYTF.